Listed below are T cell receptor beta chains from one sample, sequenced in a study of T cell responses to AZD1222 COVID-19 vaccine. Repertoires were generated with immunoSEQ multiplex PCR, while TCRdb's copy carries only in-frame clones and drops some. Among 60,000 to 65,000 clones listed, around three quarters were seen once. This specimen consisted of peripheral blood, obtained on day 0 of AZD1222 vaccination. These receptors came from an adult in good health. The CDR3 runs from the conserved cysteine through the conserved F or W. Each record gives: CDR3 protein, CDR3 DNA, V gene, D gene, clone size, J gene. The D gene is left open where the match is weak. For some rows the clone size is stated as once, few or many, or as a class when expanded; others skip it.

cdr3_aa: CASSNPSGLAYTF
cdr3_nt: TGTGCCAGTAGTAACCCCTCCGGACTTGCCTACACCTTC
v_call: TRBV19
d_call: .
clone_size: few
j_call: TRBJ1-2

cdr3_aa: CASSLDRARGYTF
cdr3_nt: TGTGCCAGCAGCTTAGATAGGGCGAGGGGCTACACCTTC
v_call: TRBV7-2
d_call: .
clone_size: .
j_call: TRBJ1-2

cdr3_aa: CASSLANSEPQHF
cdr3_nt: TGTGCCAGCAGCTTAGCTAATTCCGAGCCCCAGCATTTT
v_call: TRBV7-2
d_call: .
clone_size: .
j_call: TRBJ1-5

cdr3_aa: CASSFFGANVLTF
cdr3_nt: TGTGCCAGCAGCTTTTTTGGGGCCAACGTCCTGACTTTC
v_call: TRBV7-2
d_call: .
clone_size: .
j_call: TRBJ2-6

cdr3_aa: CSVYLGSSYEQYF
cdr3_nt: TGCAGCGTTTATTTAGGGAGCTCCTACGAGCAGTACTTC
v_call: TRBV29-1
d_call: .
clone_size: once
j_call: TRBJ2-7

cdr3_aa: CASSVGAGPPNEKLFF
cdr3_nt: TGTGCCAGCAGTGTGGGGGCGGGGCCCCCTAATGAAAAACTGTTTTTT
v_call: TRBV2
d_call: .
clone_size: once
j_call: TRBJ1-4

cdr3_aa: CASSQGRSGGAYEQFF
cdr3_nt: TGCGCCAGCAGCCAAGGGCGTAGCGGGGGGGCCTATGAGCAGTTCTTC
v_call: TRBV4-3
d_call: TRBD2
clone_size: once
j_call: TRBJ2-1

cdr3_aa: CASSSPGTGAYEQYF
cdr3_nt: TGTGCCAGCAGCAGCCCCGGAACAGGGGCCTACGAGCAGTACTTC
v_call: TRBV2
d_call: TRBD1
clone_size: .
j_call: TRBJ2-7

cdr3_aa: CASSTGTGGKYYGYTF
cdr3_nt: TGTGCCAGTAGTACAGGGACAGGGGGCAAGTACTATGGCTACACCTTC
v_call: TRBV19
d_call: TRBD1
clone_size: .
j_call: TRBJ1-2

cdr3_aa: CASSQAGGINTGELFF
cdr3_nt: TGTGCCAGCAGCCAAGCCGGGGGGATAAACACCGGGGAGCTGTTTTTT
v_call: TRBV4-2
d_call: TRBD2
clone_size: .
j_call: TRBJ2-2

cdr3_aa: CASSHAYRGVLTEAFF
cdr3_nt: TGTGCCAGCAGCCATGCGTACAGGGGGGTACTTACTGAAGCTTTCTTT
v_call: TRBV4-2
d_call: TRBD1
clone_size: .
j_call: TRBJ1-1

cdr3_aa: CASSQVRAPGNTIYF
cdr3_nt: TGTGCCAGCAGCCAAGTGAGGGCACCTGGAAACACCATATATTTT
v_call: TRBV3-1/TRBV3-2
d_call: .
clone_size: .
j_call: TRBJ1-3

cdr3_aa: CASSPGQGAGYGYTF
cdr3_nt: TGTGCCAGCAGCCCTGGACAGGGGGCAGGTTATGGCTACACCTTC
v_call: TRBV7-2
d_call: TRBD1
clone_size: .
j_call: TRBJ1-2

cdr3_aa: CASSNGQGNQPQHF
cdr3_nt: TGTGCCAGCAGTAACGGACAGGGGAATCAGCCCCAGCATTTT
v_call: TRBV5-6
d_call: TRBD1
clone_size: .
j_call: TRBJ1-5

cdr3_aa: CASIKTPGDEAFF
cdr3_nt: TGTGCCAGCATCAAAACTCCCGGGGATGAAGCTTTCTTT
v_call: TRBV12-3/TRBV12-4
d_call: .
clone_size: .
j_call: TRBJ1-1

cdr3_aa: CASSPQQGVGDEQYF
cdr3_nt: TGTGCCAGCAGCCCCCAACAGGGCGTGGGGGACGAGCAGTACTTC
v_call: TRBV9
d_call: .
clone_size: few
j_call: TRBJ2-7

cdr3_aa: CATSRDRGTSSGEQYF
cdr3_nt: TGTGCCACCAGCAGAGATAGGGGGACTAGCTCTGGAGAGCAGTACTTC
v_call: TRBV15
d_call: TRBD2
clone_size: once
j_call: TRBJ2-7

cdr3_aa: CASSGGPGSPLHF
cdr3_nt: TGCGCCAGCAGCGGGGGGCCAGGTTCACCCCTCCACTTT
v_call: TRBV4-1
d_call: .
clone_size: few
j_call: TRBJ1-6

cdr3_aa: CASQTGGTYEQYF
cdr3_nt: TGCGCCAGCCAGACAGGGGGCACCTACGAGCAGTACTTC
v_call: TRBV5-1
d_call: TRBD1
clone_size: .
j_call: TRBJ2-7

cdr3_aa: CASIKACFSTDTQYF
cdr3_nt: TGCGCCAGCATTAAAGCTTGTTTTAGCACAGATACGCAGTATTTT
v_call: TRBV23-1
d_call: .
clone_size: .
j_call: TRBJ2-3

cdr3_aa: CASSPRTDGELFF
cdr3_nt: TGTGCCAGCAGCCCCAGGACAGACGGGGAGCTGTTTTTT
v_call: TRBV4-2
d_call: .
clone_size: .
j_call: TRBJ2-2

cdr3_aa: CASSHPGDYQETQYF
cdr3_nt: TGTGCCAGCAGCCACCCGGGTGACTACCAAGAGACCCAGTACTTC
v_call: TRBV3-1/TRBV3-2
d_call: .
clone_size: few
j_call: TRBJ2-5

cdr3_aa: CASSPGLINEKLFF
cdr3_nt: TGTGCCAGCAGCCCAGGGTTGATTAATGAAAAACTGTTTTTT
v_call: TRBV7-9
d_call: .
clone_size: .
j_call: TRBJ1-4

cdr3_aa: CASSARGGYEQYF
cdr3_nt: TGTGCCAGCAGCGCCAGGGGAGGCTACGAGCAGTACTTC
v_call: TRBV9
d_call: .
clone_size: .
j_call: TRBJ2-7

cdr3_aa: CASSSSTEAFF
cdr3_nt: TGCGCCAGCAGCTCCTCCACTGAAGCTTTCTTT
v_call: TRBV5-1
d_call: .
clone_size: .
j_call: TRBJ1-1

cdr3_aa: CATSRDRKGATPQHF
cdr3_nt: TGTGCCACCAGCAGAGATCGGAAGGGGGCGACGCCCCAGCATTTT
v_call: TRBV15
d_call: TRBD1
clone_size: .
j_call: TRBJ1-5

cdr3_aa: CASSSGVPEGYTF
cdr3_nt: TGTGCCAGCAGTTCTGGGGTACCTGAAGGCTACACCTTC
v_call: TRBV27
d_call: .
clone_size: .
j_call: TRBJ1-2

cdr3_aa: CASSDGQPGADTQYF
cdr3_nt: TGTGCCAGCAGTGACGGACAGCCCGGGGCAGATACGCAGTATTTT
v_call: TRBV6-4
d_call: .
clone_size: .
j_call: TRBJ2-3

cdr3_aa: CASSLGGVEEKLFF
cdr3_nt: TGCGCCAGCAGCCTGGGGGGCGTTGAGGAAAAACTGTTTTTT
v_call: TRBV5-1
d_call: .
clone_size: .
j_call: TRBJ1-4

cdr3_aa: CSVILGQVNTGELFF
cdr3_nt: TGCAGCGTGATATTGGGACAGGTGAACACCGGGGAGCTGTTTTTT
v_call: TRBV29-1
d_call: TRBD1
clone_size: .
j_call: TRBJ2-2

cdr3_aa: CASCQGAQNTEAFF
cdr3_nt: TGTGCCAGCTGTCAGGGGGCGCAGAACACTGAAGCTTTCTTT
v_call: TRBV28
d_call: TRBD1
clone_size: .
j_call: TRBJ1-1

cdr3_aa: CASSVGQGTGELFF
cdr3_nt: TGTGCCAGCAGCGTCGGGCAGGGGACCGGGGAGCTGTTTTTT
v_call: TRBV7-8
d_call: .
clone_size: once
j_call: TRBJ2-2

cdr3_aa: CASSLQGSSNEKLFF
cdr3_nt: TGTGCCAGCAGCTTACAAGGGAGTTCTAATGAAAAACTGTTTTTT
v_call: TRBV7-2
d_call: .
clone_size: .
j_call: TRBJ1-4

cdr3_aa: CASRTTDSYNEQFF
cdr3_nt: TGCGCCAGCAGAACCACAGACTCCTACAATGAGCAGTTCTTC
v_call: TRBV5-1
d_call: .
clone_size: .
j_call: TRBJ2-1

cdr3_aa: CASRAGSYNEQFF
cdr3_nt: TGTGCCAGCAGAGCAGGCTCCTACAATGAGCAGTTCTTC
v_call: TRBV6-5
d_call: .
clone_size: once
j_call: TRBJ2-1

cdr3_aa: CASSIGRDRRQPQHF
cdr3_nt: TGTGCCAGTAGTATCGGCCGGGACAGAAGACAGCCCCAGCATTTT
v_call: TRBV19
d_call: TRBD1
clone_size: .
j_call: TRBJ1-5

cdr3_aa: CASSLWGGNQPQHF
cdr3_nt: TGTGCCAGCAGCTTGTGGGGGGGCAATCAGCCCCAGCATTTT
v_call: TRBV5-6
d_call: .
clone_size: once
j_call: TRBJ1-5

cdr3_aa: CASSGSGDYEQYF
cdr3_nt: TGCGCCAGCAGCGGATCGGGCGATTACGAGCAGTACTTC
v_call: TRBV5-1
d_call: .
clone_size: few
j_call: TRBJ2-7

cdr3_aa: CASRGLKRETQYF
cdr3_nt: TGTGCCAGCAGGGGACTAAAAAGGGAGACCCAGTACTTC
v_call: TRBV7-9
d_call: TRBD2
clone_size: few
j_call: TRBJ2-5

cdr3_aa: CASSPGRANTEAFF
cdr3_nt: TGTGCCAGCAGCCCTGGGAGGGCAAACACTGAAGCTTTCTTT
v_call: TRBV11-3
d_call: .
clone_size: .
j_call: TRBJ1-1

cdr3_aa: CASSFAGQGNEKLFF
cdr3_nt: TGTGCCAGCAGCTTTGCAGGACAGGGTAATGAAAAACTGTTTTTT
v_call: TRBV7-6
d_call: TRBD1
clone_size: .
j_call: TRBJ1-4

cdr3_aa: CASSLSPGEGETQYF
cdr3_nt: TGTGCCAGCAGTTTGAGCCCGGGAGAAGGAGAGACCCAGTACTTC
v_call: TRBV28
d_call: .
clone_size: once
j_call: TRBJ2-5

cdr3_aa: CSVEAYRGVVGETQYF
cdr3_nt: TGCAGCGTTGAAGCCTACAGGGGTGTCGTCGGAGAGACCCAGTACTTC
v_call: TRBV29-1
d_call: TRBD1
clone_size: .
j_call: TRBJ2-5